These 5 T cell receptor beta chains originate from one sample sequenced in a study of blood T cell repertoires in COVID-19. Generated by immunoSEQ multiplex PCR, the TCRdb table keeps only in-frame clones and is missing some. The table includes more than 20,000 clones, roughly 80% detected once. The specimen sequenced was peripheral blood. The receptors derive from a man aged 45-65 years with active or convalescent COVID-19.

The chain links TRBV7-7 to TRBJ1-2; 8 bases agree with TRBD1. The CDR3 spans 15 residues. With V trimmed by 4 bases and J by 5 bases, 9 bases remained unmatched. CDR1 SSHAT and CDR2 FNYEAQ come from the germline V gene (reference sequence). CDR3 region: CASSSRGQGTYGYTF. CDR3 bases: TGTGCCAGCAGCTCCCGCGGACAGGGCACTTATGGCTACACCTTC. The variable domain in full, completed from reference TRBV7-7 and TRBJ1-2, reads GAGVSQSPRYKVTKRGQDVTLRCDPISSHATLYWYQQALGQGPEFLTYFNYEAQPDKSGLPSDRFSAERPEGSISTLTIQRTEQRDSAMYRCASSSRGQGTYGYTFGSGTRLTVV.

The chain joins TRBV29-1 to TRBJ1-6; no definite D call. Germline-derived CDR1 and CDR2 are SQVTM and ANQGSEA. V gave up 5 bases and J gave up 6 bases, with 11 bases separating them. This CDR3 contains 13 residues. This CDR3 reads CSVSEEGNSPLHF. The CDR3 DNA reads TGCAGCGTTTCGGAAGAGGGTAATTCACCCCTCCACTTT.

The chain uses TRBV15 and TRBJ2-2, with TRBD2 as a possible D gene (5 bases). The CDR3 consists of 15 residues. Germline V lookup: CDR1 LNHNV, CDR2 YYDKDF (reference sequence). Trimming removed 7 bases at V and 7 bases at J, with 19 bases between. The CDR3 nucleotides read TGTGCCACCATCCTAAGAGCGGAGCGAGGCGGGGAGCTGTTTTTT. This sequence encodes CATILRAERGGELFF.

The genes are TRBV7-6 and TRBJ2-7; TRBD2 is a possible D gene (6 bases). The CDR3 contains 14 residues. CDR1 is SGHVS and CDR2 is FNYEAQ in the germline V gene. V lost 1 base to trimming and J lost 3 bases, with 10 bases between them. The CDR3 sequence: CASSLGGGGYEQYF. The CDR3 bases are TGTGCCAGCAGCTTAGGTGGGGGAGGCTACGAGCAGTACTTC. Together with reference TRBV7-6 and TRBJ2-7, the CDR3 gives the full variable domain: GAGVSQSPRYKVTKRGQDVALRCDPISGHVSLYWYRQALGQGPEFLTYFNYEAQQDKSGLPNDRFSAERPEGSISTLTIQRTEQRDSAMYRCASSLGGGGYEQYFGPGTRLTVT.

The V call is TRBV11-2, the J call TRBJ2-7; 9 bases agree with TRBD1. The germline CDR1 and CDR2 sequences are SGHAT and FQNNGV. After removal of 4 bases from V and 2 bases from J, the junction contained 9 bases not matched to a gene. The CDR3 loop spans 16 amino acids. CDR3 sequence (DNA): TGTGCCAGCAGCTCGAACAGGGGGCCACCTCCCTACGAGCAGTACTTC. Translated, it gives CASSSNRGPPPYEQYF.